This TCR beta chain was identified in a study of persistence of HIV-infected CD4 T cells. V shed 5 bases and J shed 0 bases, with 8 bases lying between them. The germline CDR1 and CDR2 sequences are SGHVS and FNYEAQ. CDR3 length: 14 amino acids. Anti-CD3/anti-CD28 beads served as a nonspecific positive control stimulus. Sorting selected CD4+ T cells upregulating both CD40 ligand and CD69. Suppressive ART was started during chronic HIV-1 infection in these adults. Turning to this clone: The antigen is not known.

This was the immunoSEQ version 4 assay in survey mode. The repertoire was sequenced with immunoSEQ multiplex PCR; TCRdb's copy has only in-frame clones and lacks some. The table lists about 40,000 clones, approximately 90% of them singletons. Study-wide points: The rare CMV-responding cells with HIV-1 proviruses were not separately TCR-sequenced. TCR oligoclonality correlated with proviral oligoclonality in the same sorted populations.

The material sequenced was CD4+ T cells sorted from PBMCs after approximately 20-hour stimulation, taken from a patient who received antiretroviral therapy. The chain combines TRBV7-6 with TRBJ1-5; no reliable D call. The receptor's source is an adult man with HIV who was CMV-seropositive. This chain's CDR3 is CASSPDHSNQPQHF. DNA of the CDR3: TGTGCCAGCAGCCCGGACCATAGCAATCAGCCCCAGCATTTT. Full variable domain (missing parts from reference TRBV7-6 and TRBJ1-5): GAGVSQSPRYKVTKRGQDVALRCDPISGHVSLYWYRQALGQGPEFLTYFNYEAQQDKSGLPNDRFSAERPEGSISTLTIQRTEQRDSAMYRCASSPDHSNQPQHFGDGTRLSIL.